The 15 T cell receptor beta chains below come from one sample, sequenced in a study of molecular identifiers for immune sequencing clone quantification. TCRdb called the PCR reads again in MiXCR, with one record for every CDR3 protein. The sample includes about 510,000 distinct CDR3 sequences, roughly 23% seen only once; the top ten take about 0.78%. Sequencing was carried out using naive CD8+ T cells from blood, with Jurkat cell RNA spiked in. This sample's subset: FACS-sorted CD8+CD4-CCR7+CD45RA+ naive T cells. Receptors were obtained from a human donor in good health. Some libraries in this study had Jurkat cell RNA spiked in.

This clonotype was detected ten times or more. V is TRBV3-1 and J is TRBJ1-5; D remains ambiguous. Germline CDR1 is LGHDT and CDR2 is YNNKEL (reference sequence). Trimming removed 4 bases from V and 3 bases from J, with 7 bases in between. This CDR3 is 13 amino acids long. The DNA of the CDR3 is TGTGCCAGCAGCCTGGACCCCAATCAGCCCCAGCATTTT. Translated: CASSLDPNQPQHF.

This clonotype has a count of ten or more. CDR3 coding DNA: TGTGCCAGCAGTCGTACAACCGGGACTAGCTCCTACGAGCAGTACTTC. It is translated as CASSRTTGTSSYEQYF. The rearrangement joins TRBV27 to TRBJ2-7, with 8 bases matching TRBD2. CDR1 and CDR2 from the germline V gene are MNHEY and SMNVEV (reference sequence). The CDR3 runs 16 residues. The J segment lost 0 bases and the V segment lost 5 bases, leaving 9 bases of the junction unmatched.

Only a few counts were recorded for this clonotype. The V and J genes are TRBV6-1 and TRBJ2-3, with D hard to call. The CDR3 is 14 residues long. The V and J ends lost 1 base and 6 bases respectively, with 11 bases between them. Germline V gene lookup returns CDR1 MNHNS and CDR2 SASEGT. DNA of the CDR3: TGTGCCAGCAGTGAAGAGTGGTCGACCGATACGCAGTATTTT. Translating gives CASSEEWSTDTQYF.

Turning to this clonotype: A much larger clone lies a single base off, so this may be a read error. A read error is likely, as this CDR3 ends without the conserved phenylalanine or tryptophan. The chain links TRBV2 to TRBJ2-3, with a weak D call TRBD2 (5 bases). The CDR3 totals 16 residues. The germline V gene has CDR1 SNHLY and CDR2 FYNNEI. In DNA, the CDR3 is TGTGCCAGCAGCGAAGGCCCAGCGGAACTTACAGATACGCAGTATTCT. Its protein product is CASSEGPAELTDTQYS.

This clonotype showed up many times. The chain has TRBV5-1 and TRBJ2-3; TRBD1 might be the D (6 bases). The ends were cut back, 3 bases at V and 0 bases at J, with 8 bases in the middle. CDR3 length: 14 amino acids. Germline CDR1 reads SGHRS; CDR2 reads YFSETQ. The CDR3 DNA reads TGCGCCAGCAGCTGGGACACCAGCACAGATACGCAGTATTTT. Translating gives CASSWDTSTDTQYF.

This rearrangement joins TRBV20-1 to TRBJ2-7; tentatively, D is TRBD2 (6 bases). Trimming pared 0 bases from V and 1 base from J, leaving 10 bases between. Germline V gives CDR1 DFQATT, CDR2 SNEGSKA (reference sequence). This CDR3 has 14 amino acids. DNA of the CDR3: TGCAGTGCTAGAGATAGGAGGGGATCCTACGAGCAGTACTTC. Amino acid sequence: CSARDRRGSYEQYF.

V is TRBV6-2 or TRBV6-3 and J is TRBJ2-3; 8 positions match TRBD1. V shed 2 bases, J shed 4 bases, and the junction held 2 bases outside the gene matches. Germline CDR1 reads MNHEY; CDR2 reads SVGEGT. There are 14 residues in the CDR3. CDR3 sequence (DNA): TGTGCCAGCAGTTACGTGACAGGGGCAGATACGCAGTATTTT. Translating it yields CASSYVTGADTQYF.

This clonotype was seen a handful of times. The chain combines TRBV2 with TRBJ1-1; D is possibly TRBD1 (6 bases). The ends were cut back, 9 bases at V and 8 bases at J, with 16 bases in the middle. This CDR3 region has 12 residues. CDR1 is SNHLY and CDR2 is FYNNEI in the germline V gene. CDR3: CASLYRATEAFF. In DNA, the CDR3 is TGTGCCAGTCTCTACAGGGCGACCGAAGCTTTCTTT. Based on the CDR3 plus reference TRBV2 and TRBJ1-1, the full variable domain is EPEVTQTPSHQVTQMGQEVILRCVPISNHLYFYWYRQILGQKVEFLVSFYNNEISEKSEIFDDQFSVERPDGSNFTLKIRSTKLEDSAMYFCASLYRATEAFFGQGTRLTVV.

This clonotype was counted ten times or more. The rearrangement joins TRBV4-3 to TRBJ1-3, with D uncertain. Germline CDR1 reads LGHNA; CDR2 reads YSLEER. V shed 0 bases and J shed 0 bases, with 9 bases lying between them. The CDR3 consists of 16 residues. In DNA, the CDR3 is TGCGCCAGCAGCCAAGATTGGAGGAACTCTGGAAACACCATATATTTT. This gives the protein CASSQDWRNSGNTIYF.

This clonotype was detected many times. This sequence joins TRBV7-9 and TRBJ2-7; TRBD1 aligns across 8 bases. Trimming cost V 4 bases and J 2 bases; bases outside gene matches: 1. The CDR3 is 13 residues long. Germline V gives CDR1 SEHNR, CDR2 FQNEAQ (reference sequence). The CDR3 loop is CASSWGQAYEQYF. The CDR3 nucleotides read TGTGCCAGCAGCTGGGGACAGGCCTACGAGCAGTACTTC.

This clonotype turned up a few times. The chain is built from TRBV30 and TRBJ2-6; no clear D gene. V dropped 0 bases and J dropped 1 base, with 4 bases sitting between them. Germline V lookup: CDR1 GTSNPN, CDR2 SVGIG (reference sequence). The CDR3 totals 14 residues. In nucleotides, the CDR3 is TGTGCCTGGAGTGTAAAGTCTGGGGCCAACGTCCTGACTTTC. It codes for CAWSVKSGANVLTF.

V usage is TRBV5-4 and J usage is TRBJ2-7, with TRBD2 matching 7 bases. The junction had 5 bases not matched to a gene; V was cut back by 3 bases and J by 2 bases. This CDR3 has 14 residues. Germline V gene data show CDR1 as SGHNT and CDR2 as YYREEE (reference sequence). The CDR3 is CASSSGTNPYEQYF. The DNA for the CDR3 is TGTGCCAGCAGCTCCGGGACTAATCCCTACGAGCAGTACTTC.

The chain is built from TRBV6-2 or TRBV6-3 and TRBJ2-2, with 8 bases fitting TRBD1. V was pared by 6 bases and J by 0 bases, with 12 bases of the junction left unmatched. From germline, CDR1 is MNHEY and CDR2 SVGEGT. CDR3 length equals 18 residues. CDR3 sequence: CASRVGQGNTTNTGELFF. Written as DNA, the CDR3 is TGTGCCAGCAGAGTCGGACAGGGTAACACGACGAACACCGGGGAGCTGTTTTTT.

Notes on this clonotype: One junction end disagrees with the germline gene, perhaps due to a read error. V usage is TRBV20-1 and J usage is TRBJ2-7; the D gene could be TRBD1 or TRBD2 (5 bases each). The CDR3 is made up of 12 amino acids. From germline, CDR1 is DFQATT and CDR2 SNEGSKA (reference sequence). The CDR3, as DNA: TGCAGTGCGTGGGACGGGGCCTACGAGCAGCACTTC. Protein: CSAWDGAYEQHF.

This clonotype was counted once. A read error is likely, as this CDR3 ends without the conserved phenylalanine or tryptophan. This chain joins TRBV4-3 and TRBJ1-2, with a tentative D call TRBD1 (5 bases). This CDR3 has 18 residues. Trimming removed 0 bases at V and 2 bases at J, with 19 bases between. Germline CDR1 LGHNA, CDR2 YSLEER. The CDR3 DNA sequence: TGCGCCAGCAGCCAAGATAACCCCGGGACGCGGTCCAACTATGGCTACACCTCC. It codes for CASSQDNPGTRSNYGYTS.